This T cell receptor beta chain appears in the sequencing data of a study of T cells in localized non-small cell lung cancer. This CDR3 contains 13 residues. Germline loops: CDR1 MNHEY, CDR2 SVGAGI. V lost 6 bases, J lost 4 bases, and 4 bases stayed unmatched. Sequencing used immunoSEQ multiplex PCR; TCRdb keeps in-frame clones, though not all of them. The sample has under 100,000 clones, about 88% seen once; the top ten hold 20% to 25%. The sample consisted of peripheral blood, taken before any cancer treatment. The gene calls are TRBV6-5 and TRBJ1-2; 8 bases match TRBD1. The sequence came from a woman aged 40-69 years with stage I squamous cell lung carcinoma. CDR3 loop: CASSADRGYGYTF. Written as DNA, the CDR3 is TGTGCCAGCAGCGCAGACAGGGGCTATGGCTACACCTTC.